The 2 T cell receptor beta chains listed next were all sequenced from one sample in a study of a mutant IDH1 vaccine in newly diagnosed glioma. Documented time point: week 35, safety follow-up. Doses consisted of 300 ug of mutant IDH1 20-mer peptide each, paired with topical imiquimod. No antigen has been assigned to these receptors. Using immunoSEQ multiplex PCR, the repertoire was profiled, and TCRdb retains in-frame clones only, with some absent. The table includes about 60,000 clones, around four fifths detected once. The input for sequencing was PBMCs, taken from a glioma patient whose treatment included an IDH1 peptide vaccine. The receptors originated from a man aged 30 to 45 with glioma.

The genes are TRBV11-2 and TRBJ2-7; 8 bases are a match to TRBD1. The CDR3 runs 16 residues. The ends lost 5 bases at V and 2 bases at J; junction bases unmatched: 11. The germline V gene encodes CDR1 SGHAT and CDR2 FQNNGV. The CDR3 protein is CASSTRRQGWTYEQYF. The DNA for the CDR3 is TGTGCCAGCAGCACCCGGAGACAGGGGTGGACCTACGAGCAGTACTTC. Complete variable domain (other parts from reference TRBV11-2 and TRBJ2-7): EAGVAQSPRYKIIEKRQSVAFWCNPISGHATLYWYQQILGQGPKLLIQFQNNGVVDDSQLPKDRFSAERLKGVDSTLKIQPAKLEDSAVYLCASSTRRQGWTYEQYFGPGTRLTVT.

The genes are TRBV5-1 and TRBJ1-4; no definite D call. The germline V and J ends were trimmed by 1 base and 5 bases, with 9 bases remaining between them. From germline, CDR1 is SGHRS and CDR2 YFSETQ. The CDR3 extends over 14 amino acids. In nucleotides, the CDR3 is TGCGCCAGCAGCTTGTCCGGCTCGAATGAAAAACTGTTTTTT. Translating it yields CASSLSGSNEKLFF.